Below are 29 T cell receptor beta chains sequenced from a single sample in a study of shared clonotypes between healthy human individuals. Method: immunoSEQ multiplex PCR; TCRdb's copy keeps in-frame clones and lacks some. The sample records about 2 million clones, approximately 95% being singletons. The source material was naive CD4+ T cells sorted from blood. Subset given: CD45RA+ positively selected. The receptors originated from a man aged 18 to 30 in good health.

Notes on this clone: This sample includes further DNA sequences coding for the same CDR3. The rearrangement uses TRBV29-1 and TRBJ1-1; D is undetermined. The CDR3 contains 10 residues. Germline V gene sequence: CDR1 SQVTM, CDR2 ANQGSEA. V dropped 4 bases and J dropped 3 bases, with 3 bases sitting between them. CDR3: CSVGDTEAFF. DNA of the CDR3: TGCAGCGTTGGGGACACTGAAGCTTTCTTT.

This clone was picked up one time. The sample carries other DNA sequences with the same CDR3. The chain links TRBV29-1 to TRBJ1-2; D call uncertain. This CDR3 comprises 11 residues. V lost 4 bases and J lost 8, with 11 bases in between. CDR1 SQVTM and CDR2 ANQGSEA come from the germline V gene. The CDR3 spells CSVVRGQGYTF. The CDR3 DNA reads TGCAGCGTTGTCCGGGGTCAGGGCTACACCTTC.

This chain uses TRBV11-2 with TRBJ2-3, with D perhaps TRBD1 (5 bases). Per the germline V gene, CDR1 is SGHAT and CDR2 is FQNNGV. The CDR3 spans 15 residues. Trimming removed 5 bases at V and 2 bases at J, with 14 bases between. CDR3 loop: CASSQNRQSTDTQYF. In DNA, the CDR3 is TGTGCCAGCAGCCAAAATAGACAGTCCACAGATACGCAGTATTTT.

The V and J genes are TRBV2 and TRBJ2-5; a weak D match, TRBD2 (7 bases). CDR3 length: 13 amino acids. Germline V gene data show CDR1 as SNHLY and CDR2 as FYNNEI. The V end lost 7 bases, the J end lost 5 bases, and 14 bases lay between the germline ends. The DNA for the CDR3 is TGTGCCAGCAACAGGGACTACACGGAGACCCAGTACTTC. As protein: CASNRDYTETQYF.

The chain joins TRBV30 to TRBJ1-3, with no clear D. This CDR3 spans 14 amino acids. Germline lookup yields CDR1 GTSNPN and CDR2 SVGIG (reference sequence). V lost 1 base, J lost 4 bases, and 11 bases lay in between. The CDR3 nucleotides are TGTGCCTGGAGTGAGGGCAAGGCGGGAAACACCATATATTTT. Its protein is CAWSEGKAGNTIYF.

CDR3 residues: CASSESYGGNTIYF. The CDR3 DNA sequence: TGTGCCAGCAGTGAATCCTACGGTGGAAACACCATATATTTT. The chain has TRBV25-1 and TRBJ1-3; D gene uncertain. The CDR3 is 14 residues long. Germline V gives CDR1 MGHDK, CDR2 SYGVNS. V lost 1 base and J lost 3, with 7 bases in between. Complete variable domain (other parts from reference TRBV25-1 and TRBJ1-3): EADIYQTPRYLVIGTGKKITLECSQTMGHDKMYWYQQDPGMELHLIHYSYGVNSTEKGDLSSESTVSRIRTEHFPLTLESARPSHTSQYLCASSESYGGNTIYFGEGSWLTVV.

V usage is TRBV28 and J usage is TRBJ1-1; a weak D match, TRBD1 (5 bases). The CDR3 is made up of 15 amino acids. The V gene's germline CDR1 is MDHEN and CDR2 SYDVKM. Between the trimmed V and J ends, which lost 6 bases and 2 bases, there was a span of 16 bases. CDR3 region: CASRGTGLFNTEAFF. The CDR3 DNA reads TGTGCCAGCAGGGGGACGGGCCTTTTTAACACTGAAGCTTTCTTT. The complete variable domain, with remaining parts taken from reference TRBV28 and TRBJ1-1, reads DVKVTQSSRYLVKRTGEKVFLECVQDMDHENMFWYRQDPGLGLRLIYFSYDVKMKEKGDIPEGYSVSREKKERFSLILESASTNQTSMYLCASRGTGLFNTEAFFGQGTRLTVV.

The genes are TRBV6-5 and TRBJ2-7; 9 nucleotides align to TRBD2. CDR1 is MNHEY, CDR2 SVGAGI, per germline. The CDR3 runs to 14 residues. V dropped 7 bases and J dropped 4; count of bases not matched to a gene: 8. CDR3: CASMAAGGLYEQYF. CDR3 coding DNA: TGTGCCAGCATGGCAGCGGGAGGTCTGTACGAGCAGTACTTC.

The rearrangement joins TRBV7-2 to TRBJ2-7, with 9 positions matching TRBD1. V trimming: 1 base; J trimming: 1 base; junction bases outside the gene matches: 2. Per germline, CDR1 SGHTA and CDR2 FQGNSA. The CDR3 is 15 residues long. Here the CDR3 reads CASSLEQGASYEQYF. CDR3 nucleotide sequence: TGTGCCAGCAGCTTAGAACAGGGGGCGTCCTACGAGCAGTACTTC.

The J gene is TRBJ2-1, the V gene TRBV29-1; the match to TRBD1 covers 7 bases. V lost 0 bases to trimming and J lost 3 bases; unmatched junction nucleotides: 8. Germline assignment: CDR1 SQVTM and CDR2 ANQGSEA. The CDR3 has 16 amino acids. CDR3: CSVEDRYRDSYNEQFF. CDR3 nucleotide sequence: TGCAGCGTTGAAGATCGGTACCGGGACAGCTACAATGAGCAGTTCTTC.

This clone was recorded once. One end of the junction does not line up with germline, which may come from a read error. V usage is TRBV19 and J usage is TRBJ1-1; 9 bases fit TRBD1. This CDR3 contains 16 residues. The germline V gene encodes CDR1 LNHDA and CDR2 SQIVND (reference sequence). The CDR3 DNA is TGTGCCAGTAGGACTCCGGGACAGGGAAGAGGGAAGGATGCTTCATTT. Translation: CASRTPGQGRGKDASF. The full variable domain, in which reference TRBV19 and TRBJ1-1 provide the parts outside the CDR3, is DGGITQSPKYLFRKEGQNVTLSCEQNLNHDAMYWYRQDPGQGLRLIYYSQIVNDFQKGDIAEGYSVSREKKESFPLTVTSAQKNPTAFYLCASRTPGQGRGKDASFGQGTRLTVV.

This chain uses TRBV6-8 with TRBJ2-1; TRBD1 might be the D (6 bases). Trimming shortened V by 6 bases and J by 4 bases, and 16 bases separated the two germline ends. This CDR3 is 15 amino acids long. Germline V gene sequence: CDR1 MNHGY, CDR2 SAAAGT. CDR3 sequence reads: CASSQGGKSYNEQFF. The CDR3 coding sequence is TGTGCCAGCAGCCAAGGGGGTAAGTCGTACAATGAGCAGTTCTTC.

This chain joins TRBV7-9 and TRBJ2-7, with TRBD1 matching 9 bases. The J segment lost 7 bases and the V segment lost 5 bases, leaving 12 bases of the junction unmatched. Germline CDR1 is SEHNR and CDR2 is FQNEAQ (reference sequence). The CDR3 is 15 residues long. The CDR3 loop is CASSPPGTGSLEQYF. Written as DNA, the CDR3 is TGTGCCAGCAGCCCTCCCGGGACAGGGTCTTTGGAGCAGTACTTC. The full variable domain, its missing parts supplied by reference TRBV7-9 and TRBJ2-7, is DTGVSQNPRHKITKRGQNVTFRCDPISEHNRLYWYRQTLGQGPEFLTYFQNEAQLEKSRLLSDRFSAERPKGSFSTLEIQRTEQGDSAMYLCASSPPGTGSLEQYFGPGTRLTVT.

The chain carries TRBV28 and TRBJ1-2; perhaps TRBD1 as D (6 bases). The CDR3 runs to 15 residues. V lost 4 bases and J 3 bases, leaving 15 bases between the germline ends. Germline CDR1 reads MDHEN; CDR2 reads SYDVKM. The DNA of the CDR3 is TGTGCCAGCAGTTCCTCGACAGGACCGTACTATGGCTACACCTTC. Translation gives CASSSSTGPYYGYTF.

As concerns this clone: Other DNA sequences from this sample encode an identical CDR3 as well. The rearrangement links TRBV2 to TRBJ1-5; TRBD1 matches at 8 bases. J lost 6 bases, V lost 5 bases, and 6 bases had no gene match. The CDR3 contains 14 residues. Germline V gene lookup returns CDR1 SNHLY and CDR2 FYNNEI. This CDR3 is CASSPGQGIQPQHF. Written as DNA, the CDR3 is TGTGCCAGCAGTCCAGGACAGGGTATTCAGCCCCAGCATTTT.

The rearrangement links TRBV27 to TRBJ1-5, with 8 bases lining up with TRBD1. CDR1 and CDR2 (germline): MNHEY, SMNVEV (reference sequence). The length of the CDR3 is 16 residues. V gave up 6 bases and J gave up 6 bases; unmatched junction bases: 13. The DNA of the CDR3 is TGTGCCAGCAGCCGAATAGCGGCAGGGGGCGTTCAGCCCCAGCATTTT. Its translation is CASSRIAAGGVQPQHF.

The chain is built from TRBV5-1 and TRBJ2-5; 9 bases are a match to TRBD2. Germline assignment: CDR1 SGHRS and CDR2 YFSETQ. V shed 4 bases, J shed 2 bases, and the junction held 3 bases outside the gene matches. This CDR3 contains 14 residues. CDR3 region: CASSQTSGQETQYF. The CDR3 DNA follows: TGCGCCAGCAGCCAGACTAGCGGACAAGAGACCCAGTACTTC.

The chain combines TRBV25-1 with TRBJ2-3; D may correspond to TRBD1 or TRBD2 (7 bases each). The V gene lost 1 base and the J gene lost 3 bases, with 14 bases spanning the gap. In germline, CDR1 is MGHDK, CDR2 SYGVNS. There are 16 residues in the CDR3. CDR3 sequence reads: CASSESGRGRTDTQYF. In nucleotides, the CDR3 is TGTGCCAGCAGTGAATCAGGGAGGGGGCGGACAGATACGCAGTATTTT.

The chain recombines TRBV5-5 with TRBJ1-2, with D possibly being TRBD1 (6 bases). Germline V gives CDR1 SGHKS, CDR2 YYEKEE (reference sequence). V lost 3 bases and J lost 8, with 23 bases in between. The CDR3 consists of 16 residues. The CDR3 is CASSSDRWDNLGGYTF. The CDR3 nucleotides are TGTGCCAGCAGCTCCGACAGGTGGGATAATCTAGGCGGCTACACCTTC.

The gene calls are TRBV5-1 and TRBJ2-7; D not certain. This CDR3 contains 16 residues. Trimming removed 0 bases at V and 0 bases at J, with 13 bases between. Per the germline V gene, CDR1 is SGHRS and CDR2 is YFSETQ. CDR3 bases: TGCGCCAGCAGCTTGGGCAGTCCGACACTCTCCTACGAGCAGTACTTC. It translates to CASSLGSPTLSYEQYF.

The CDR3 coding sequence is TGTGCCAGCAGTGCGCTTGCAGGGGGGCCCTCTGGAAACACCATATATTTT. Amino acids: CASSALAGGPSGNTIYF. This chain connects TRBV25-1 to TRBJ1-3; 7 bases are a match to TRBD1. CDR1 and CDR2 from the germline V gene are MGHDK and SYGVNS. This CDR3 comprises 17 residues. J was trimmed by 0 bases and V by 4 bases; bases with no gene match: 9.

The chain's CDR3 is CASSQDRSGVYGYTF. The CDR3, as DNA: TGCGCCAGCAGCCAAGATCGGTCAGGGGTCTATGGCTACACCTTC. The chain joins TRBV4-1 to TRBJ1-2; weak D call: TRBD1 (6 bases). Germline CDR1 and CDR2: MGHRA and YSYEKL. CDR3 size: 15 residues. Trimming removed 0 bases at V and 4 bases at J, with 12 bases between.

This chain joins TRBV5-8 and TRBJ2-5, with a tentative D call TRBD1 (6 bases). V was cut by 2 bases and J by 4 bases, with 15 bases left in between. The germline gives CDR1 SGHTS, CDR2 YDEGEE. The length of the CDR3 is 15 residues. The DNA for the CDR3 is TGTGCCAGCAGCTTCACAGGGTACCTGGGAGAGACCCAGTACTTC. Translation: CASSFTGYLGETQYF. Looking up the rest from reference TRBV5-8 and TRBJ2-5 gives the full variable domain: EAGVTQSPTHLIKTRGQQATLRCSPISGHTSVYWYQQALGLGLQFLLWYDEGEERNRGNFPPRFSGRQFPNYSSELNVNALELEDSALYLCASSFTGYLGETQYFGPGTRLLVL.

As for this clone: The junction and the germline gene differ at one end; a read error may be behind it. The chain employs TRBV2 and TRBJ1-6; unclear D gene. The CDR3 contains 15 residues. Germline values: CDR1 SNHLY, CDR2 FYNNEI. The CDR3 nucleotides read TGTGCCAGCACCGAGAGCGTGGGGTATATTTCACCCCTCCACTTT. This codes for CASTESVGYISPLHF. Complete variable domain (other parts from reference TRBV2 and TRBJ1-6): EPEVTQTPSHQVTQMGQEVILRCVPISNHLYFYWYRQILGQKVEFLVSFYNNEISEKSEIFDDQFSVERPDGSNFTLKIRSTKLEDSAMYFCASTESVGYISPLHFGNGTRLTVT.

The rearrangement links TRBV4-3 to TRBJ1-4, with 8 bases lining up with TRBD1. The CDR3 runs 18 residues. CDR1 is LGHNA and CDR2 is YSLEER in the germline V gene. V was clipped by 0 bases and J by 4 bases; unmatched bases: 10. CDR3 nucleotides: TGCGCCAGCAGCCAAGATGGACAGGGAGGGGGGTTTAATGAAAAACTGTTTTTT. Amino acids: CASSQDGQGGGFNEKLFF.

This clone showed up just once. This chain links TRBV2 with TRBJ2-1, with 7 positions matching TRBD2. V was pared by 7 bases and J by 0 bases, with 6 bases of the junction left unmatched. This CDR3 comprises 15 residues. Germline V lookup: CDR1 SNHLY, CDR2 FYNNEI. In DNA, the CDR3 is TGTGCCAGCACTGTAGCGGGCGGCTCCTACAATGAGCAGTTCTTC. This encodes CASTVAGGSYNEQFF.

This chain connects TRBV5-1 to TRBJ2-7, with 8 bases fitting TRBD2. The trim removed 4 bases at V and 1 base at J, leaving 4 bases unmatched. Germline CDR1 and CDR2: SGHRS and YFSETQ. The CDR3 runs 14 residues. The CDR3 region is CASSELAESYEQYF. The CDR3 bases are TGCGCCAGCAGCGAACTAGCGGAGTCCTACGAGCAGTACTTC.

V is TRBV5-4 and J is TRBJ2-5; TRBD1 aligns across 7 bases. CDR1 is SGHNT, CDR2 YYREEE, per germline (reference sequence). J lost 2 bases, V lost 7 bases, and 8 bases had no gene match. This CDR3 region has 14 residues. CDR3 protein: CASARDSEQETQYF. The CDR3 coding sequence is TGTGCCAGCGCAAGGGACAGCGAACAAGAGACCCAGTACTTC.

The chain combines TRBV7-9 with TRBJ1-2, with D possibly being TRBD1 (6 bases). The germline CDR1 and CDR2 sequences are SEHNR and FQNEAQ (reference sequence). CDR3 length: 14 residues. The V end was cut by 5 bases, the J end by 3 bases, with 13 bases between. CDR3 nucleotides: TGTGCCAGCAGCCGCCCGGGGGCTGACTATGGCTACACCTTC. Translation: CASSRPGADYGYTF.